The 30 T cell receptor beta chains listed next were all sequenced from one sample in a study of cytomegalovirus exposure and HLA in healthy donors. The PCR made use of 60 Vbeta and 13 Jbeta primers. Some clones are missing from TCRdb's copy, which holds only in-frame ones; the method was immunoSEQ multiplex PCR. The profile shows around 130,000 clones, over 80% of them singletons. The source material was PBMCs. The receptor set was obtained from a boy aged 5 to 17 in good health and CMV-seronegative.

V and J are TRBV4-1 and TRBJ2-2, with TRBD1 as a possible D gene (6 bases). Trimming removed 2 bases at V and 2 bases at J, with 12 bases between. The CDR3 extends over 16 amino acids. Germline V CDR1 and CDR2: MGHRA, YSYEKL. The CDR3, as DNA: TGCGCCAGCAGCCAAAGTACAGGGACAAACACCGGGGAGCTGTTTTTT. Its translation: CASSQSTGTNTGELFF.

The rearrangement links TRBV4-1 to TRBJ1-1; D ambiguous. Trimming pared 2 bases from V and 1 base from J, leaving 14 bases between. The germline CDR1 and CDR2 sequences are MGHRA and YSYEKL. The CDR3 is 16 residues long. CDR3 loop: CASSQSFPRKNTEAFF. The CDR3 nucleotides are TGCGCCAGCAGCCAATCTTTTCCGAGGAAGAACACTGAAGCTTTCTTT.

This rearrangement joins TRBV6-5 to TRBJ1-2, with a possible D match to TRBD1 (5 bases). Germline CDR1 and CDR2: MNHEY and SVGAGI. This CDR3 has 15 amino acids. Trimming cost V 6 bases and J 6 bases, with 20 bases left between them. CDR3 sequence: CASRPDPPGRHGYTF. The CDR3, as DNA: TGTGCCAGCAGACCCGACCCCCCAGGGCGTCATGGCTACACCTTC.

The rearrangement joins TRBV20-1 to TRBJ2-1, with a weak D call TRBD2 (5 bases). Germline V gene lookup returns CDR1 DFQATT and CDR2 SNEGSKA (reference sequence). The CDR3 runs 10 residues. The CDR3 here is CRTGWNEQFF. The CDR3, as DNA: TGCAGGACGGGGTGGAATGAGCAGTTCTTC.

The CDR3 coding sequence is TGTGCCAGCAGCCCTCGGGACAAGAGCGAGCAGTACTTC. This gives the protein CASSPRDKSEQYF. The chain links TRBV5-6 to TRBJ2-5; D perhaps matches TRBD1 (6 bases). The J call may be mistaken, given a closer DNA end match to TRBJ2-7. The V gene's germline CDR1 is SGHDT and CDR2 YYEEEE. The CDR3 spans 13 residues.

The chain carries TRBV5-1 and TRBJ1-1; TRBD1 agrees at 10 bases. V gave up 0 bases and J gave up 6 bases; unmatched junction bases: 5. The CDR3 is made up of 15 amino acids. The V gene's germline CDR1 is SGHRS and CDR2 YFSETQ. CDR3 sequence (DNA): TGCGCCAGCAGCTTGGGACAGGGGGCCAAGTCTGAAGCTTTCTTT. Translated, it gives CASSLGQGAKSEAFF.

The chain couples TRBV11-2 to TRBJ2-7, with 12 nucleotides matching TRBD2. The ends lost 3 bases at V and 4 bases at J; junction bases unmatched: 10. The germline CDR1 and CDR2 sequences are SGHAT and FQNNGV. This CDR3 is 17 amino acids long. This chain's CDR3 is CASSFRLAGGIFYEQYF. Here the CDR3 DNA reads TGTGCCAGCAGCTTCAGGCTAGCGGGAGGGATTTTTTACGAGCAGTACTTC.

The V call is TRBV15, the J call TRBJ1-4; D might be TRBD1 (5 bases). Trimming cost V 5 bases and J 7 bases, with 17 bases left between them. The germline gives CDR1 LNHNV, CDR2 YYDKDF (reference sequence). CDR3 size: 15 residues. The CDR3 sequence is CATSLKSQGGEKLFF. The CDR3 DNA follows: TGTGCCACCAGCCTTAAAAGCCAGGGCGGTGAAAAACTGTTTTTT.

This chain uses TRBV19 with TRBJ2-1, with 11 positions matching TRBD2. The CDR3 contains 14 residues. V trimming: 5 bases; J trimming: 7 bases; junction bases outside the gene matches: 4. Germline lookup yields CDR1 LNHDA and CDR2 SQIVND (reference sequence). The CDR3 protein is CASSARTSGNEQFF. CDR3 nucleotide sequence: TGTGCCAGTAGTGCCAGGACTAGCGGGAATGAGCAGTTCTTC.

This clone was counted a few times. The chain joins TRBV12-2 to TRBJ2-4; the D call of TRBD2 is as the table states it, not checked on the DNA. TRBV12-2 is annotated as a pseudogene. The CDR3 runs to 17 residues. CDR3 DNA: TGTGCAAGTCGCTTAGGTACGGAACTAGCGAGTAGAGACATTCAGTACTTC. Translating gives CASRLGTELASRDIQYF.

The chain couples TRBV4-2 to TRBJ2-7, with TRBD1 as a possible D gene (6 bases). Germline-derived CDR1 and CDR2 are LGHNA and YNFKEQ. This CDR3 comprises 13 residues. Deletions cut 0 bases from V and 10 bases from J, with 13 bases between. CDR3 nucleotide sequence: TGTGCCAGCAGCCAAGATGACAGGTTAGATCAGTACTTC. This codes for CASSQDDRLDQYF.

The rearrangement links TRBV14 to TRBJ2-5; no firm D call. Looked up from germline, CDR1 is SGHDN and CDR2 is FVKESK. Trimming took off 2 bases at V and 1 base at J, with 5 bases between the two ends. The CDR3 consists of 13 residues. CDR3 protein: CASSQNLQETQYF. The CDR3 nucleotides read TGTGCCAGCAGCCAAAATCTCCAAGAGACCCAGTACTTC. Combining the CDR3 with reference TRBV14 and TRBJ2-5 gives the whole variable domain EAGVTQFPSHSVIEKGQTVTLRCDPISGHDNLYWYRRVMGKEIKFLLHFVKESKQDESGMPNNRFLAERTGGTYSTLKVQPAELEDSGVYFCASSQNLQETQYFGPGTRLLVL.

This chain uses TRBV6-1 with TRBJ2-1; TRBD2 matches at 7 bases. CDR3 size: 17 residues. Trimming cost V 2 bases and J 1 base; bases outside gene matches: 8. Germline loops: CDR1 MNHNS, CDR2 SASEGT. Here the CDR3 reads CASSELYSGLSYNEQFF. CDR3 in DNA: TGTGCCAGCAGTGAACTCTACTCGGGACTATCCTACAATGAGCAGTTCTTC.

This clone showed up just once. This chain uses TRBV11-2 with TRBJ2-3; 8 nucleotides align to TRBD2. Germline V lookup: CDR1 SGHAT, CDR2 FQNNGV. The CDR3 loop spans 16 amino acids. Trimming removed 5 bases from V and 5 bases from J; junction bases left unmatched: 12. The CDR3 coding sequence is TGTGCCAGCAGCCATCAGACTAGCGACTACTTAGATACGCAGTATTTT. It is translated as CASSHQTSDYLDTQYF.

The rearrangement joins TRBV9 to TRBJ2-2; weak D call: TRBD1 (6 bases). The CDR3 is 16 amino acids. Trimming shortened V by 4 bases and J by 0 bases, and 13 bases separated the two germline ends. CDR1 and CDR2 (germline): SGDLS, YYNGEE. The CDR3: CASSWTGTTNTGELFF. The CDR3 nucleotides read TGTGCCAGCAGCTGGACCGGGACAACGAACACCGGGGAGCTGTTTTTT.

By sample fraction, this clone is medium-sized. V usage is TRBV6-6 and J usage is TRBJ1-1, with D tentatively TRBD1 (5 bases). V was trimmed by 2 bases and J by 3 bases, leaving 10 bases between them. CDR3 length: 14 residues. Germline CDR1 MNHNY, CDR2 SVGAGI (reference sequence). This chain's CDR3 is CASSYRSGYTEAFF. The DNA of the CDR3 is TGTGCCAGCAGTTACCGGTCAGGGTACACTGAAGCTTTCTTT.

The chain carries TRBV28 and TRBJ2-1; the match to TRBD2 covers 7 bases. The CDR3 consists of 13 residues. Germline V gene lookup returns CDR1 MDHEN and CDR2 SYDVKM. V lost 6 bases, J lost 8 bases, and 7 bases stayed unmatched. The CDR3 reads CASSGLVEHEQFF. The CDR3 DNA follows: TGTGCCAGCAGCGGACTAGTTGAGCATGAGCAGTTCTTC.

The chain has TRBV15 and TRBJ1-2; the D is unclear. The CDR3 contains 15 residues. The V gene lost 0 bases and the J gene lost 7 bases, with 15 bases spanning the gap. Germline CDR1 reads LNHNV; CDR2 reads YYDKDF (reference sequence). The CDR3 loop reads CATSREGGMGLGYTF. The DNA for the CDR3 is TGTGCCACCAGCAGAGAGGGAGGGATGGGCCTTGGCTACACCTTC. Together with reference TRBV15 and TRBJ1-2, the CDR3 gives the full variable domain: DAMVIQNPRYQVTQFGKPVTLSCSQTLNHNVMYWYQQKSSQAPKLLFHYYDKDFNNEADTPDNFQSRRPNTSFCFLDIRSPGLGDTAMYLCATSREGGMGLGYTFGSGTRLTVV.

This sequence joins TRBV7-3 and TRBJ2-1; 9 bases agree with TRBD2. Germline CDR1 is SGHTA and CDR2 is FQGTGA. The CDR3 has 15 residues. The junction had 5 bases not matched to a gene; V was cut back by 4 bases and J by 4 bases. The CDR3, as DNA: TGTGCCAGCAGCTCTCTAGCGGGAAGTTACAATGAGCAGTTCTTC. This encodes CASSSLAGSYNEQFF.

This rearrangement joins TRBV29-1 to TRBJ1-2, with D hard to call. Looked up from germline, CDR1 is SQVTM and CDR2 is ANQGSEA. Trimming pared 6 bases from V and 5 bases from J, leaving 16 bases between. CDR3 length: 13 residues. The CDR3 coding sequence is TGCAGCGTGGAGGGAGGAAATAGGTATGGCTACACCTTC. Residues: CSVEGGNRYGYTF.

The V call is TRBV11-2, the J call TRBJ2-1, with 8 bases matching TRBD2. Trimming cost V 4 bases and J 6 bases; bases outside gene matches: 14. Germline loops: CDR1 SGHAT, CDR2 FQNNGV. The CDR3 contains 17 residues. CDR3 coding DNA: TGTGCCAGCAGCTCAGGCCTACTAGCGGACGGAAGCAATGAGCAGTTCTTC. Protein sequence: CASSSGLLADGSNEQFF.

The genes are TRBV25-1 and TRBJ2-2; D unresolved. Looked up from germline, CDR1 is MGHDK and CDR2 is SYGVNS. This CDR3 contains 17 residues. With 3 bases removed from V and 5 bases from J, the gap between germline ends came to 19 bases. The CDR3 DNA is TGTGCCAGCAGTGACTCGGAGTGGGTCCGGGTAACCGGGGAGCTGTTTTTT. Residues: CASSDSEWVRVTGELFF.

V gene TRBV4-1 combines with J gene TRBJ1-3; 10 positions agree with TRBD1. Trimming at V came to 0 bases and at J to 8 bases, leaving 7 bases not matched to a gene. CDR1 and CDR2 (germline): MGHRA, YSYEKL. The CDR3 length is 16 residues. The CDR3 coding sequence is TGCGCCAGCAGCCAAGATAGCGACAGGGGGCGATACACCATATATTTT. This gives the protein CASSQDSDRGRYTIYF.

The rearrangement joins TRBV27 to TRBJ1-5; 8 bases are a match to TRBD1. Germline V gene lookup returns CDR1 MNHEY and CDR2 SMNVEV (reference sequence). J was trimmed by 3 bases and V by 3 bases; bases with no gene match: 1. This CDR3 comprises 14 residues. Here the CDR3 reads CASSLDRDNQPQHF. CDR3 nucleotides: TGTGCCAGCAGTTTGGACAGGGACAATCAGCCCCAGCATTTT.

The chain combines TRBV7-9 with TRBJ2-6; 9 bases are shared with TRBD2. The germline gives CDR1 SEHNR, CDR2 FQNEAQ (reference sequence). J was trimmed by 4 bases and V by 3 bases; bases with no gene match: 4. The CDR3 has 16 residues. CDR3 sequence reads: CASSFAGGSGANVLTF. CDR3 nucleotides: TGTGCCAGCAGCTTTGCGGGAGGGTCCGGGGCCAACGTCCTGACTTTC.

The gene calls are TRBV12-5 and TRBJ2-1; no clear D. The V gene's germline CDR1 is LGHNT and CDR2 FRNRAP. This CDR3 has 17 residues. Trimming pared 6 bases from V and 2 bases from J, leaving 20 bases between. The DNA of the CDR3 is TGTGCTAGTGGCCCCCCTTACGGTCCCCTTCCCTACAATGAGCAGTTCTTC. This encodes CASGPPYGPLPYNEQFF. The complete variable domain, with remaining parts taken from reference TRBV12-5 and TRBJ2-1, reads DARVTQTPRHKVTEMGQEVTMRCQPILGHNTVFWYRQTMMQGLELLAYFRNRAPLDDSGMPKDRFSAEMPDATLATLKIQPSEPRDSAVYFCASGPPYGPLPYNEQFFGPGTRLTVL.

The V gene is TRBV6-1, the J gene TRBJ2-2, with D perhaps TRBD1 (6 bases). This CDR3 comprises 15 residues. The germline CDR1 and CDR2 sequences are MNHNS and SASEGT. Between the trimmed V and J ends, which lost 2 bases and 4 bases, there was a span of 11 bases. The CDR3 DNA reads TGTGCCAGCAGTGAACCGGGACACGTCACCGGGGAGCTGTTTTTT. Translation gives CASSEPGHVTGELFF.

The chain joins TRBV25-1 to TRBJ2-5; D may be TRBD2 (5 bases). With the DNA end fitting TRBJ2-7 better, the J assignment may be wrong. The CDR3 runs 11 residues. Germline-derived CDR1 and CDR2 are MGHDK and SYGVNS. The CDR3 protein is CASGRGYEQYF. The DNA of the CDR3 is TGTGCCAGCGGGAGAGGTTACGAGCAGTACTTC.

This clone appeared a few times. V and J are TRBV30 and TRBJ2-1; 10 bases are a match to TRBD2. This CDR3 spans 15 amino acids. CDR1 is GTSNPN, CDR2 SVGIG, per germline (reference sequence). J gave up 3 bases and V 1 base, and 3 bases lay outside the gene matches. CDR3 bases: TGTGCCTGGAGTGAAGGGACTAGCGTCTACAATGAGCAGTTCTTC. It yields the protein CAWSEGTSVYNEQFF. The complete variable domain, with remaining parts taken from reference TRBV30 and TRBJ2-1, reads SQTIHQWPATLVQPVGSPLSLECTVEGTSNPNLYWYRQAAGRGLQLLFYSVGIGQISSEVPQNLSASRPQDRQFILSSKKLLLSDSGFYLCAWSEGTSVYNEQFFGPGTRLTVL.

J is TRBJ1-1 and V is TRBV7-9; a weak D match, TRBD1 (5 bases). Germline V CDR1 and CDR2: SEHNR, FQNEAQ (reference sequence). The V gene lost 0 bases and the J gene lost 0 bases, with 8 bases spanning the gap. The CDR3 sequence is 15 residues long. The CDR3 sequence is CASSLAPGVNTEAFF. In DNA, the CDR3 is TGTGCCAGCAGCTTAGCGCCGGGGGTGAACACTGAAGCTTTCTTT.